Reported below is one T cell receptor beta chain. This entry is derived from a study of blood T cell repertoires in COVID-19. Study overall: Italy, Spain and the United States were the sources of the convalescent and acute COVID-19 samples. Sources were T cells, B-cell-depleted T cells, or PBMCs; the material itself was cDNA or gDNA.

In the study's own analysis: The assay estimated nucleated cells by amplifying reference gene primers. Method: immunoSEQ multiplex PCR; TCRdb's copy keeps in-frame clones and lacks some. That table supplies the V and J calls and clone size; D and trimming were determined from the DNA. The table shows some 49,000 clones, with under 95% occurring only once. Germline values: CDR1 SEHNR, CDR2 FQNEAQ (reference sequence). The V end was cut by 4 bases, the J end by 0 bases, with 5 bases between. This CDR3 has 13 residues. The sequenced sample was peripheral blood. The clonotype was recovered from a man in his sixties or seventies with active COVID-19. The V and J genes are TRBV7-9 and TRBJ2-3; no firm D call. CDR3 DNA: TGTGCCAGCAGCTCCCTTAGCACAGATACGCAGTATTTT. Amino acids: CASSSLSTDTQYF.